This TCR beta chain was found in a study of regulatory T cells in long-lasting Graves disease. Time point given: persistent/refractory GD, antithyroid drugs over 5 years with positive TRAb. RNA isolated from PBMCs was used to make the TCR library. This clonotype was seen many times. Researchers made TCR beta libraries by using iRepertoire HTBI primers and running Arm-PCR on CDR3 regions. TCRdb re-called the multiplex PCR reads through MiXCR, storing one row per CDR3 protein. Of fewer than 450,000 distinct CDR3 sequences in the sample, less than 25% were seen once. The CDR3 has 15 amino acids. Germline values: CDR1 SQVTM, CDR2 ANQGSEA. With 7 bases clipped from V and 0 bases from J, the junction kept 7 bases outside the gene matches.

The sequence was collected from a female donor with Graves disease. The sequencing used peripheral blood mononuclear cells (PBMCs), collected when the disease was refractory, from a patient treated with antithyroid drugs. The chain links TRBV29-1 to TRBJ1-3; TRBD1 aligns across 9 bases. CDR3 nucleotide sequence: TGCAGCGCCGGGACAGGGCGAACCTCTGGAAACACCATATATTTT. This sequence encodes CSAGTGRTSGNTIYF.